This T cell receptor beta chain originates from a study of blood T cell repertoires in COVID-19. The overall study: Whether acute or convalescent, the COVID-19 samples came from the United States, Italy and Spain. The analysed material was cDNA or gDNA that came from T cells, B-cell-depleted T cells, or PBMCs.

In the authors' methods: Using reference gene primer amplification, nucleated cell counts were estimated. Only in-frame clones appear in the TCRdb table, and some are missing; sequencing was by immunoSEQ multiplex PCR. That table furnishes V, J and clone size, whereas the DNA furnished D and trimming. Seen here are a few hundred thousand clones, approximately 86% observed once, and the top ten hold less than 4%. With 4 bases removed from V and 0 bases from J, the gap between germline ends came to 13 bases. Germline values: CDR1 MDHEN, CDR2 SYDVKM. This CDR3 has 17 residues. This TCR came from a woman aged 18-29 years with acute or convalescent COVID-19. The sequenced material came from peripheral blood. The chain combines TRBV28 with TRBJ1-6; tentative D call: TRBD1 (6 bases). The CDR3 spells CASSYPGQDSYNSPLHF. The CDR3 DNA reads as TGTGCCAGCAGTTACCCGGGACAAGACTCCTATAATTCACCCCTCCACTTT.